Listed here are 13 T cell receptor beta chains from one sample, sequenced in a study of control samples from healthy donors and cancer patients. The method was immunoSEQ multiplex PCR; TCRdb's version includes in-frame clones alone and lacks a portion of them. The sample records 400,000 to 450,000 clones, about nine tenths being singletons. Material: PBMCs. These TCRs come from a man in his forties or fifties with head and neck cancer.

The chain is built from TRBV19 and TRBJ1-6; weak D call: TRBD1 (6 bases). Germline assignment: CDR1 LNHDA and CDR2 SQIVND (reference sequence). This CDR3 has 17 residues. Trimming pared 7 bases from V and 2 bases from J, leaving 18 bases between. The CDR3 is CASTNFGGEAYNSPLHF. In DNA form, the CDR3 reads TGTGCCAGTACCAATTTCGGGGGCGAGGCCTATAATTCACCCCTCCACTTT.

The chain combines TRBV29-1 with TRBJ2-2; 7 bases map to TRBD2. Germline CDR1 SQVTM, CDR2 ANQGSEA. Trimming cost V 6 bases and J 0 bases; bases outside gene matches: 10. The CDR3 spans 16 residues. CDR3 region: CSVPDYGGSNTGELFF. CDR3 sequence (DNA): TGCAGCGTCCCAGATTACGGGGGGTCGAACACCGGGGAGCTGTTTTTT.

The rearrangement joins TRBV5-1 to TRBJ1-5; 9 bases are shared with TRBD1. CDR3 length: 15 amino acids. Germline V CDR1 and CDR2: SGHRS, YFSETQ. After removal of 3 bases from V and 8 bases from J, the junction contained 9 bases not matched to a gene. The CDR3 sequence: CASSSGQGLGEPQHF. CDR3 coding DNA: TGCGCCAGCAGCTCGGGACAGGGTCTTGGAGAGCCCCAGCATTTT.

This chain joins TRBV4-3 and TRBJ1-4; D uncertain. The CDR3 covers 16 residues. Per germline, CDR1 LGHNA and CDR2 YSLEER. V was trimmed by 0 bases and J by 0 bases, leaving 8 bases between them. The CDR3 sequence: CASSQDEIATNEKLFF. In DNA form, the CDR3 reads TGCGCCAGCAGCCAAGATGAGATAGCAACTAATGAAAAACTGTTTTTT.

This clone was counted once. The CDR3 is CASSHQSKGSENIQYF. CDR3 nucleotide sequence: TGCGCCAGCAGTCATCAGAGCAAGGGGTCTGAAAACATTCAGTACTTC. The V gene is TRBV23-1, the J gene TRBJ2-4, with a tentative D call TRBD1 (5 bases). TRBV23-1 is recorded as an ORF, its role being uncertain. The CDR3 runs 16 residues. Trimming removed 3 bases at V and 5 bases at J, with 17 bases between.

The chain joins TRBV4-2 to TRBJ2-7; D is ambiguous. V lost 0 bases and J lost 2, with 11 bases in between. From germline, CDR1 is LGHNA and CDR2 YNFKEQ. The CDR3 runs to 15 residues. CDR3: CASSQDVWQTYEQYF. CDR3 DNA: TGTGCCAGCAGCCAAGATGTCTGGCAGACCTACGAGCAGTACTTC.

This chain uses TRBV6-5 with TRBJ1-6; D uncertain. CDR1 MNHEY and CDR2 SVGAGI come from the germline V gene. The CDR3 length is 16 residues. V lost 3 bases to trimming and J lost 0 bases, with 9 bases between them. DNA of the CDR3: TGTGCCAGCAGTTATGGTCCGAGCTCCTATAATTCACCCCTCCACTTT. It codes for CASSYGPSSYNSPLHF.

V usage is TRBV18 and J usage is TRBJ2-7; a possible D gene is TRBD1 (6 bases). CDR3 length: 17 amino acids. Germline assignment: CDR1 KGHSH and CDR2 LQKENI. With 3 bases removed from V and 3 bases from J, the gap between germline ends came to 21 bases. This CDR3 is CASSPGANWQGHYEQYF. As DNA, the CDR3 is TGTGCCAGCTCACCGGGGGCGAACTGGCAGGGGCACTACGAGCAGTACTTC.

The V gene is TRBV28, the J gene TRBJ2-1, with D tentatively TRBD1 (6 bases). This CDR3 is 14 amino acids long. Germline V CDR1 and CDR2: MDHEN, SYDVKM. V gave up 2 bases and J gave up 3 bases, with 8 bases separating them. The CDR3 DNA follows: TGTGCCAGCAGTTTAGTAGGGGGCTACAATGAGCAGTTCTTC. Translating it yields CASSLVGGYNEQFF. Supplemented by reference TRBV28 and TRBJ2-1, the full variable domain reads DVKVTQSSRYLVKRTGEKVFLECVQDMDHENMFWYRQDPGLGLRLIYFSYDVKMKEKGDIPEGYSVSREKKERFSLILESASTNQTSMYLCASSLVGGYNEQFFGPGTRLTVL.

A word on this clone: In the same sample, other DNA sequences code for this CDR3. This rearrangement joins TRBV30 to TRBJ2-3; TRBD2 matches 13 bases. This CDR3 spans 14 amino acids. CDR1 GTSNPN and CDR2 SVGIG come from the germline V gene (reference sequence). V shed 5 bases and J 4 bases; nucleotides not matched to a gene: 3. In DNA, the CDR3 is TGTGCCTGGGGACTAGCGGGAGAGGCAGATACGCAGTATTTT. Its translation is CAWGLAGEADTQYF.

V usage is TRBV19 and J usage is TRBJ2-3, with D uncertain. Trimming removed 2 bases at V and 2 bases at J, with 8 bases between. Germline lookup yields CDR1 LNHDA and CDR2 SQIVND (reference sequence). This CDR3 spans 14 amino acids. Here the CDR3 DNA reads TGTGCCAGTAGTATATCGGAGCACACAGATACGCAGTATTTT. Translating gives CASSISEHTDTQYF.

Here the CDR3 DNA reads TGTGCCAGCAGCCCGGGACTAGCGGGACTCTCTGGGGCCAACGTCCTGACTTTC. This sequence encodes CASSPGLAGLSGANVLTF. The chain carries TRBV5-6 and TRBJ2-6, with 13 bases that match TRBD2. V gave up 4 bases and J gave up 0 bases; unmatched junction bases: 4. The CDR3 totals 18 residues. The germline CDR1 and CDR2 sequences are SGHDT and YYEEEE.

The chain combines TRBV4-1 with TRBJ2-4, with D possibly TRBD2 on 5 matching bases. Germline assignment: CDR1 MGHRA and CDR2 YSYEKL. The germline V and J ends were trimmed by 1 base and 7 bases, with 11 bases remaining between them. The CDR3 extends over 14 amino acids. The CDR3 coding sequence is TGCGCCAGCAGCCAAGCGTTAAGAGGGAACATTCAGTACTTC. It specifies CASSQALRGNIQYF.